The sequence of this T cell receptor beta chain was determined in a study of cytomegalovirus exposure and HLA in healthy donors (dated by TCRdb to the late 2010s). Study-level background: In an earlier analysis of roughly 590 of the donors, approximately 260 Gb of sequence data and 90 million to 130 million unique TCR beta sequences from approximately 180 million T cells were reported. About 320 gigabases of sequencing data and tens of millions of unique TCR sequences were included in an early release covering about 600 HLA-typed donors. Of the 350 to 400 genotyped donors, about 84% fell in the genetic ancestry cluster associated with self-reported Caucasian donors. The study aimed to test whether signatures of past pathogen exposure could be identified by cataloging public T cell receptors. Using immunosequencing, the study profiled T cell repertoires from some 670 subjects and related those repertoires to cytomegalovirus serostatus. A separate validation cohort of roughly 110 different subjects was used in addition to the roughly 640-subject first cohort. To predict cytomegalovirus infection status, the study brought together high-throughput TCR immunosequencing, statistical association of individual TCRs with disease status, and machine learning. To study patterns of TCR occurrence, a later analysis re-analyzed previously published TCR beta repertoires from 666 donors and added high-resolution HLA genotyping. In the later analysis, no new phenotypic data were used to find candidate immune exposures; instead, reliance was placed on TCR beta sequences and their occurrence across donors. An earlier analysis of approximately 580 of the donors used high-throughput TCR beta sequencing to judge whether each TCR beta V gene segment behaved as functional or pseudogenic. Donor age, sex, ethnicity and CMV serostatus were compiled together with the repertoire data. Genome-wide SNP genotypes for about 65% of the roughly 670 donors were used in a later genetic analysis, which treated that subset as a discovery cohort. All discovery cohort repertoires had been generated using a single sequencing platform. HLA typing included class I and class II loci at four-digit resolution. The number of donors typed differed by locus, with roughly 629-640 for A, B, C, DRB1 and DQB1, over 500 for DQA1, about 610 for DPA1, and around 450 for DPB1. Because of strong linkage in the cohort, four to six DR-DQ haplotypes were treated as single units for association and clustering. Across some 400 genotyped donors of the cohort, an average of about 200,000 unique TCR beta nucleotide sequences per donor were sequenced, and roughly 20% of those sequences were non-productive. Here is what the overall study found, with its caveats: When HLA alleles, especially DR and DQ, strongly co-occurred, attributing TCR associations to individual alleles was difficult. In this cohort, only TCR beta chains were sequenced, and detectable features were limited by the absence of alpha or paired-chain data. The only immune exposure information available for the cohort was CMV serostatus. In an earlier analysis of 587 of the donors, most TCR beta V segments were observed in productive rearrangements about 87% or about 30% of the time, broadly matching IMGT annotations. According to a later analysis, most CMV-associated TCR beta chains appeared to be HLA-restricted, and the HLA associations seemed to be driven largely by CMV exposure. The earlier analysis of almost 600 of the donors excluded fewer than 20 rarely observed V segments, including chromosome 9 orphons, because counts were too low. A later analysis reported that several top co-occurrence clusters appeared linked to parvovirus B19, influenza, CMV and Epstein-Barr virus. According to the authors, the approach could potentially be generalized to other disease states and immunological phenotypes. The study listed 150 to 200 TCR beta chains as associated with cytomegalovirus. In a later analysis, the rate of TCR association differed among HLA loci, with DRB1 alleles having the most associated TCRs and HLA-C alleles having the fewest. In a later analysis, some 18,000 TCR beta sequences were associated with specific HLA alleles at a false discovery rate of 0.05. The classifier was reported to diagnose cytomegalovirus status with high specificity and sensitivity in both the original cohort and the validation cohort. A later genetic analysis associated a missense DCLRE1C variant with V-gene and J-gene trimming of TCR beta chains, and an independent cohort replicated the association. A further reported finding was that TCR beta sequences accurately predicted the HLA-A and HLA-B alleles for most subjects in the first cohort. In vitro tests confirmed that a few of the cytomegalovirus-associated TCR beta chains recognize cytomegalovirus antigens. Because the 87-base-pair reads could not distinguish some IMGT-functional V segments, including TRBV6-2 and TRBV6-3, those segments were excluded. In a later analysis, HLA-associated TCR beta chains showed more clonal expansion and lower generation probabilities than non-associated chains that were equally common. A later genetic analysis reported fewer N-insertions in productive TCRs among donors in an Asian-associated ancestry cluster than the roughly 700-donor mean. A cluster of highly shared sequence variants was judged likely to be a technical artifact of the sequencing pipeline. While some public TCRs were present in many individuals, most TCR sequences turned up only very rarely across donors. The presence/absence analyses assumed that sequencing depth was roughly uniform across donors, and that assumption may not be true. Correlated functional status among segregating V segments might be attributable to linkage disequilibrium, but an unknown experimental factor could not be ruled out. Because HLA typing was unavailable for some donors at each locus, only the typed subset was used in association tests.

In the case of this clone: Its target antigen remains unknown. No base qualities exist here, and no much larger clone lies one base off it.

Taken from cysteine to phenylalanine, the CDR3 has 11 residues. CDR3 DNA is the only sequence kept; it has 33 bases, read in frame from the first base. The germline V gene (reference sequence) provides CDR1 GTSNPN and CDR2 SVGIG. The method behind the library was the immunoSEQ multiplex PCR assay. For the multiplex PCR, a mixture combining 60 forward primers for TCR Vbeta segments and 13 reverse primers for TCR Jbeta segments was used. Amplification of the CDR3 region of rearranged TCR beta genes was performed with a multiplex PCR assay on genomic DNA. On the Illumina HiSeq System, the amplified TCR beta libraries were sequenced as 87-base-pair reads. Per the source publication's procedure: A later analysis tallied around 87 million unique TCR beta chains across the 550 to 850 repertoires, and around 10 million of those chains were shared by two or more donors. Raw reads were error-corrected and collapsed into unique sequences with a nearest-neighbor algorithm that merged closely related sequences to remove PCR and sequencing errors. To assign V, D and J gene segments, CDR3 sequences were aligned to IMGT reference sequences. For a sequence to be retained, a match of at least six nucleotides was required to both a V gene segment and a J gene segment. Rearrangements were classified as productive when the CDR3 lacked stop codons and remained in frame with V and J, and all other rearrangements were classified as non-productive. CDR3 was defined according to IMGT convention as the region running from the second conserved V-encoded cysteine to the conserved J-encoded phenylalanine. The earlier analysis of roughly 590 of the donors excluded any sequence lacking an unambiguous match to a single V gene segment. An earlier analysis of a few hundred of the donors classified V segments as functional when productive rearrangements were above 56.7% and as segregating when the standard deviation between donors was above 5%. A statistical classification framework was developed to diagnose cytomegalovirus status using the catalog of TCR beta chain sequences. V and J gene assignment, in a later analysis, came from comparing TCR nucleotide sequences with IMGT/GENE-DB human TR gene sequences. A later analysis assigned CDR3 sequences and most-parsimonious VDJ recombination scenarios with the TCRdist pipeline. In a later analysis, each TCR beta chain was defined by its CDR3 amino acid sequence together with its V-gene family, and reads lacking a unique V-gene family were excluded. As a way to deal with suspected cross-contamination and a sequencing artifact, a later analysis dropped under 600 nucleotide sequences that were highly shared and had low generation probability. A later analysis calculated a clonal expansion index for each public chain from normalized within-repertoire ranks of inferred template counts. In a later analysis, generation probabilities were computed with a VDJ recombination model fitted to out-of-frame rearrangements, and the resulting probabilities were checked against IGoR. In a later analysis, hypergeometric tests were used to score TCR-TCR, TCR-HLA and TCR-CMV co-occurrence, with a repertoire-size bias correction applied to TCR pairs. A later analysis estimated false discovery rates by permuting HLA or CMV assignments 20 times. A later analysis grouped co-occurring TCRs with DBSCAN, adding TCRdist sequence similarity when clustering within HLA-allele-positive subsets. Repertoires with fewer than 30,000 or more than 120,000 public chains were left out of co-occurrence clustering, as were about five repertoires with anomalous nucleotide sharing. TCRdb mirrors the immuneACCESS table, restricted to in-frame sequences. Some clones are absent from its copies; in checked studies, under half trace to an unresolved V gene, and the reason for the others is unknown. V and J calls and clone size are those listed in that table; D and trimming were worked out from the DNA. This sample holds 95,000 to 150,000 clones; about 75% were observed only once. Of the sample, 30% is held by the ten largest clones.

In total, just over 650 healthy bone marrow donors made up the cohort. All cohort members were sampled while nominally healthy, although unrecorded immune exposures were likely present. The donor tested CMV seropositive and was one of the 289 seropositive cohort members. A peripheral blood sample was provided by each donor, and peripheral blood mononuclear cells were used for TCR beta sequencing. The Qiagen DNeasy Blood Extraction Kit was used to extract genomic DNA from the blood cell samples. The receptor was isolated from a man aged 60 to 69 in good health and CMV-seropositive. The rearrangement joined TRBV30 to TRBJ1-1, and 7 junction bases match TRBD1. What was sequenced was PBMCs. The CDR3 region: CAWQGDTEAFF. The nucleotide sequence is TGTGCGTGGCAGGGGGACACTGAAGCTTTCTTT.